These 18 T cell receptor beta chains were all obtained from the same sample, sequenced in a study of somatic mutations in cytotoxic T cells in rheumatoid arthritis (dated by TCRdb to 2016 to 2017). The library was made by the immunoSEQ multiplex PCR assay. TCRdb took over this immuneACCESS table, retaining in-frame rearrangements with V and J assigned. Such tables are incomplete; in checked studies, under half of the missing clones stem from an unresolved V gene, and the remainder is unexplained. For this sample there are approximately 19,000 clones; 80% to 85% appear just once. The ten largest make up approximately 30% of the sample. What was sequenced was CD8+ T cells sorted from blood. Receptors were obtained from an adult with rheumatoid arthritis.

This chain links TRBV6-1 with TRBJ1-5; D gene uncertain. Looked up from germline, CDR1 is MNHNS and CDR2 is SASEGT. V lost 3 bases to trimming and J lost 3 bases, with 12 bases between them. This CDR3 contains 15 residues. For the CDR3, the DNA is TGTGCCAGCAGTGAGCCCCGGGGTGCCAATCAGCCCCAGCATTTT. It is translated as CASSEPRGANQPQHF.

The rearrangement links TRBV11-2 to TRBJ2-7; TRBD2 matches at 15 bases. This CDR3 has 16 amino acids. Germline V lookup: CDR1 SGHAT, CDR2 FQNNGV. The V gene end was trimmed by 5 bases and the J gene end by 4 bases; junction bases not matched to a gene: 6. The CDR3 nucleotides are TGTGCCAGCAGCGGACAAGGACTAGCGGGGGGGTACGAGCAGTACTTC. Protein product: CASSGQGLAGGYEQYF.

The chain carries TRBV12-5 and TRBJ2-1, with TRBD2 as a possible D gene (6 bases). Germline-derived CDR1 and CDR2 are LGHNT and FRNRAP. The CDR3 contains 13 residues. The ends were cut back, 4 bases at V and 5 bases at J, with 9 bases in the middle. CDR3: CASGWGLDNEQFF. Here the CDR3 DNA reads TGTGCTAGTGGTTGGGGACTCGACAATGAGCAGTTCTTC.

V is TRBV7-6 and J is TRBJ2-7; no definite D call. The CDR3 runs to 15 residues. Trimming left V 1 base short and J 3 bases short, with 13 bases between. The V gene's germline CDR1 is SGHVS and CDR2 FNYEAQ. The DNA of the CDR3 is TGTGCCAGCAGCTTAGAGGGTGCCAATTTCTACGAGCAGTACTTC. Its protein product is CASSLEGANFYEQYF.

The chain couples TRBV7-9 to TRBJ1-2; weak D call: TRBD1 (5 bases). Deletions cut 5 bases from V and 4 bases from J, with 20 bases between. The CDR3 runs 16 residues. CDR1 is SEHNR, CDR2 FQNEAQ, per germline (reference sequence). CDR3 bases: TGTGCCAGCAGCCCCCCTTGGGGCTCCTCTACCTATGGCTACACCTTC. This gives the protein CASSPPWGSSTYGYTF.

This chain joins TRBV7-9 and TRBJ1-2; 7 bases fit TRBD1. CDR3 length: 12 amino acids. Trimming at V came to 7 bases and at J to 6 bases, leaving 5 bases not matched to a gene. Germline values: CDR1 SEHNR, CDR2 FQNEAQ (reference sequence). CDR3 sequence reads: CASTIDRDGYTF. The CDR3 nucleotides read TGTGCCAGCACCATCGACAGGGATGGCTACACCTTC.

The table lists this clone with a few counts. This chain links TRBV5-1 with TRBJ1-6; no firm D call. Germline assignment: CDR1 SGHRS and CDR2 YFSETQ. The ends were cut back, 0 bases at V and 8 bases at J, with 6 bases in the middle. The CDR3 loop spans 13 amino acids. The CDR3: CASSLVVDSPLHF. Written as DNA, the CDR3 is TGCGCCAGCAGCTTGGTGGTAGATTCACCCCTCCACTTT.

The chain combines TRBV7-9 with TRBJ1-2, with D unclear. V was trimmed by 4 bases and J by 8 bases, leaving 14 bases between them. This CDR3 is 13 amino acids long. Germline CDR1 reads SEHNR; CDR2 reads FQNEAQ (reference sequence). CDR3 region: CASSSTAERGYTF. The DNA of the CDR3 is TGTGCCAGCAGCTCCACAGCCGAACGGGGCTACACCTTC. Full variable domain (outside the CDR3, taken from reference TRBV7-9 and TRBJ1-2): DTGVSQNPRHKITKRGQNVTFRCDPISEHNRLYWYRQTLGQGPEFLTYFQNEAQLEKSRLLSDRFSAERPKGSFSTLEIQRTEQGDSAMYLCASSSTAERGYTFGSGTRLTVV.

This chain uses TRBV18 with TRBJ2-4; tentatively, D is TRBD2 (5 bases). In germline, CDR1 is KGHSH, CDR2 LQKENI. V was cut by 4 bases and J by 1 base, with 11 bases left in between. The CDR3 length is 15 residues. The chain's CDR3 is CASSQEVLAKNIQYF. CDR3 bases: TGTGCCAGCTCACAGGAGGTTTTGGCCAAAAACATTCAGTACTTC.

V and J are TRBV6-5 and TRBJ1-2, with TRBD1 matching 7 bases. Germline V lookup: CDR1 MNHEY, CDR2 SVGAGI. The CDR3 is 13 amino acids. J was trimmed by 7 bases and V by 6 bases; bases with no gene match: 8. DNA of the CDR3: TGTGCCAGCAGCAGGGACAGCTCGTTTGGCTACACCTTC. Its translation: CASSRDSSFGYTF.

The chain recombines TRBV19 with TRBJ1-1; tentatively, D is TRBD1 (6 bases). The CDR3 has 14 residues. Deletions cut 5 bases from V and 1 base from J, with 11 bases between. Germline V lookup: CDR1 LNHDA, CDR2 SQIVND (reference sequence). The CDR3 region is CASSGDMGNTEAFF. The CDR3 DNA follows: TGTGCCAGTAGTGGGGACATGGGGAACACTGAAGCTTTCTTT.

The chain joins TRBV23-1 to TRBJ1-5; D is uncertain. TRBV23-1 is designated an ORF whose function remains uncertain. This CDR3 is built from 13 residues. Deletions cut 7 bases from V and 3 bases from J, with 10 bases between. The CDR3: CASIWDANQPQHF. DNA for the CDR3: TGCGCCAGCATTTGGGATGCCAATCAGCCCCAGCATTTT.

The rearrangement links TRBV9 to TRBJ2-7; TRBD2 aligns across 7 bases. The J segment lost 5 bases and the V segment lost 1 base, leaving 9 bases of the junction unmatched. The germline V gene has CDR1 SGDLS and CDR2 YYNGEE. The CDR3 contains 15 residues. The CDR3 loop is CASSVLADGLDEQYF. The CDR3 bases are TGTGCCAGCAGCGTACTAGCGGACGGCCTGGACGAGCAGTACTTC.

CDR3 sequence reads: CASSEVGGPGELFF. CDR3 nucleotides: TGTGCCAGCAGCGAAGTGGGAGGGCCCGGGGAGCTGTTTTTT. This chain connects TRBV11-2 to TRBJ2-2; 7 bases agree with TRBD2. This CDR3 has 14 amino acids. V was pared by 5 bases and J by 6 bases, with 6 bases of the junction left unmatched. CDR1 is SGHAT and CDR2 is FQNNGV in the germline V gene.

The CDR3 DNA follows: TGTGCCAGCTCACCACTAGTGGGGAACACTGAAGCTTTCTTT. Amino acids: CASSPLVGNTEAFF. The genes are TRBV18 and TRBJ1-1; D ambiguous. The CDR3 extends over 14 amino acids. The V gene's germline CDR1 is KGHSH and CDR2 LQKENI. Trimming removed 1 base from V and 1 base from J, with 7 bases in between.

The chain couples TRBV11-3 to TRBJ2-3; 9 bases line up with TRBD1. Germline lookup yields CDR1 SGHNT and CDR2 YENEEA. The CDR3 is made up of 16 amino acids. J gave up 0 bases and V 5 bases, and 6 bases lay outside the gene matches. This CDR3 is CASSEWDRESTDTQYF. The CDR3 region has the DNA TGTGCCAGCAGCGAATGGGACAGGGAAAGCACAGATACGCAGTATTTT.

The rearrangement joins TRBV2 to TRBJ2-3, with D perhaps TRBD2 (7 bases). Per the germline V gene, CDR1 is SNHLY and CDR2 is FYNNEI. This CDR3 is built from 15 residues. Trimming cost V 3 bases and J 3 bases, with 13 bases left between them. The CDR3 bases are TGTGCCAGCAGTGAGTGGGGAGGGGGAACAGATACGCAGTATTTT. It is translated as CASSEWGGGTDTQYF.

The chain has TRBV6-5 and TRBJ1-2; 7 nucleotides line up with TRBD1. Germline values: CDR1 MNHEY, CDR2 SVGAGI. This CDR3 comprises 14 residues. J was trimmed by 4 bases and V by 2 bases; bases with no gene match: 4. CDR3 nucleotide sequence: TGTGCCAGCAGTTACGACAGGGCTGGCTATGGCTACACCTTC. It encodes CASSYDRAGYGYTF.